The present T cell receptor (beta chain) was sequenced within a study of OX40 agonist ivuxolimab in advanced cancers. Study-wide context: Among those enrolled, mean age was around 55 years (range roughly 23 to 79) and 82.7% were male. Study findings and constraints: In the 0.1 to 3.0 mg/kg range, CD4+ and CD8+ blood T cells had expanded clonally by week 6.

Patients were ineligible given autoimmune disease history or systemic immunosuppression. Repertoires were generated with immunoSEQ multiplex PCR, while TCRdb's copy carries only in-frame clones and drops some. The table includes 50,000 or so clones, 60% to 80% detected once. With regard to this clone: Its antigen is currently unknown.

The V gene lost 0 bases and the J gene lost 4 bases, with 16 bases spanning the gap. Per germline, CDR1 SGHVS and CDR2 FNYEAQ. The length of the CDR3 is 17 residues. Source: CD4+ or CD8+ T cells sorted from blood, taken in a trial of the OX40 agonist ivuxolimab. The clonotype comes from an adult with an advanced solid tumor such as melanoma, head and neck, liver or kidney cancer. The V gene is TRBV7-6, the J gene TRBJ2-1; tentative D call: TRBD2 (6 bases). DNA for the CDR3: TGTGCCAGCAGCTTAGCGAGGAGGGAGCGAAGGTACAATGAGCAGTTCTTC. Protein product: CASSLARRERRYNEQFF.